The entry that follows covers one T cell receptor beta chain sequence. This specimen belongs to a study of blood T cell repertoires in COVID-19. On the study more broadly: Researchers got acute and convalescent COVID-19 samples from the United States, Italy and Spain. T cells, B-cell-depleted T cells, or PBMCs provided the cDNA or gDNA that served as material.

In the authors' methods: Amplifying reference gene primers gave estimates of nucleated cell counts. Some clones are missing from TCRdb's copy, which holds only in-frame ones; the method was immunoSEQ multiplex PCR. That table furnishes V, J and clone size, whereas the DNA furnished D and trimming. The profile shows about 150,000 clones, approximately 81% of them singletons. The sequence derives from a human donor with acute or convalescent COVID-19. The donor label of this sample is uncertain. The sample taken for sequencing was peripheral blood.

The CDR3 DNA reads as TGTGCCACCAGTGATACAGGGGATGGCTACACCTTC. It translates to CATSDTGDGYTF. The J gene is TRBJ1-2, the V gene TRBV24-1; 7 nucleotides align to TRBD1. With 3 bases clipped from V and 6 bases from J, the junction kept 0 bases outside the gene matches. This CDR3 contains 12 residues. Germline-derived CDR1 and CDR2 are KGHDR and SFDVKD.